Following are 15 T cell receptor beta chains from one sample sequenced in a study of regulatory dendritic cells for organ transplantation. Method: immunoSEQ multiplex PCR; TCRdb's copy keeps in-frame clones and lacks some. The top ten hold around 2.3% of the sample, which has nearly 30,000 clones, roughly 79% seen once. The source material was memory CD4+ T cells from blood. Subset defined: CD45RO+ memory T cells. These receptors were collected from a human donor in good health.

The chain couples TRBV6-6 to TRBJ2-5, with TRBD1 identical over 8 bases. CDR1 is MNHNY, CDR2 SVGAGI, per germline (reference sequence). The CDR3 is 12 amino acids. Trimming cost V 6 bases and J 6 bases; bases outside gene matches: 3. In DNA, the CDR3 is TGTGCCAGCAGAACAGGGGGGAAGACCCAGTACTTC. Translation: CASRTGGKTQYF.

A remark on this clone: The sample has other DNA sequences that encode this CDR3 too. The chain couples TRBV2 to TRBJ2-7; D remains unclear. The CDR3 runs to 14 residues. V lost 2 bases and J 3 bases, leaving 11 bases between the germline ends. Germline-derived CDR1 and CDR2 are SNHLY and FYNNEI. The CDR3 nucleotides read TGTGCCAGCAGTGAACAAGGCGAAGGCTACGAGCAGTACTTC. It encodes CASSEQGEGYEQYF.

The chain recombines TRBV9 with TRBJ2-5; TRBD2 is a possible D gene (6 bases). This CDR3 comprises 15 residues. The germline V gene has CDR1 SGDLS and CDR2 YYNGEE. Trimming pared 8 bases from V and 1 base from J, leaving 18 bases between. CDR3 sequence (DNA): TGTGCCAGTAGTCGGGGGACCTCCTTCCAAGAGACCCAGTACTTC. This translates into CASSRGTSFQETQYF.

The V call is TRBV28, the J call TRBJ1-1, with D possibly matching TRBD1 (5 bases). The germline gives CDR1 MDHEN, CDR2 SYDVKM. V dropped 8 bases and J dropped 13 bases, with 17 bases sitting between them. The CDR3 runs 11 residues. CDR3: CASVWAGRGFF. In nucleotides, the CDR3 is TGTGCCAGCGTATGGGCAGGGCGGGGTTTCTTT.

V and J are TRBV7-9 and TRBJ1-2; D remains ambiguous. V lost 6 bases, J lost 13 bases, and 15 bases lay in between. Germline assignment: CDR1 SEHNR and CDR2 FQNEAQ (reference sequence). CDR3 length: 11 amino acids. The CDR3 coding sequence is TGTGCCAGCAGTTCGATCGACATGAGCACCTTC. Translated: CASSSIDMSTF.

The chain recombines TRBV20-1 with TRBJ2-7, with a possible D match to TRBD1 (6 bases). Germline loops: CDR1 DFQATT, CDR2 SNEGSKA (reference sequence). The CDR3 runs to 11 residues. Trimming shortened V by 3 bases and J by 11 bases, and 14 bases separated the two germline ends. The CDR3 coding sequence is TGCAGTGCTAGTCCCGGACAGAGGGAGTACTTC. It encodes CSASPGQREYF.

This chain joins TRBV28 and TRBJ2-4, with D perhaps given as TRBD1 or TRBD2 (5 bases each). V lost 4 bases, J lost 0 bases, and 16 bases lay in between. The CDR3 is 17 amino acids. CDR1 is MDHEN and CDR2 is SYDVKM in the germline V gene. CDR3 coding DNA: TGTGCCAGCAGTTCCCCGGTAGGGACGGTAGCCAAAAACATTCAGTACTTC. Residues: CASSSPVGTVAKNIQYF.

This chain uses TRBV6-6 with TRBJ2-5; 7 positions match TRBD2. J gave up 1 base and V 6 bases, and 5 bases lay outside the gene matches. The CDR3 has 14 amino acids. Germline assignment: CDR1 MNHNY and CDR2 SVGAGI (reference sequence). CDR3 DNA: TGTGCCAGCAGCAGACTAGCAGGCCAAGAGACCCAGTACTTC. As protein: CASSRLAGQETQYF.

The chain employs TRBV28 and TRBJ2-2; TRBD1 agrees at 8 bases. The germline V gene encodes CDR1 MDHEN and CDR2 SYDVKM. The CDR3 extends over 12 amino acids. J gave up 11 bases and V 5 bases, and 4 bases lay outside the gene matches. This CDR3 is CASSPRGLELFF. Written as DNA, the CDR3 is TGTGCCAGCAGTCCCAGGGGGCTAGAGCTGTTTTTT.

The V gene is TRBV19, the J gene TRBJ1-5, with a weak D call TRBD1 (6 bases). CDR1 is LNHDA, CDR2 SQIVND, per germline (reference sequence). V dropped 3 bases and J dropped 2 bases, with 14 bases sitting between them. The CDR3 has 16 residues. CDR3 protein: CASSIPRPGGNQPQHF. CDR3 in DNA: TGTGCCAGTAGTATCCCCCGCCCAGGGGGCAATCAGCCCCAGCATTTT.

The chain couples TRBV19 to TRBJ2-1, with TRBD1 matching over 9 bases. J was trimmed by 6 bases and V by 4 bases; bases with no gene match: 1. The V gene's germline CDR1 is LNHDA and CDR2 SQIVND (reference sequence). This CDR3 contains 13 residues. The CDR3 region is CASSNRGLNEQFF. As DNA, the CDR3 is TGTGCCAGTAGTAACAGGGGGCTCAATGAGCAGTTCTTC.

The rearrangement uses TRBV11-3 and TRBJ2-2; D is uncertain. V lost 1 base, J lost 0 bases, and 0 bases lay in between. The CDR3 has 13 residues. Per germline, CDR1 SGHNT and CDR2 YENEEA. The CDR3 nucleotides are TGTGCCAGCAGCTTAGCGAACACCGGGGAGCTGTTTTTT. This encodes CASSLANTGELFF.

This clone was detected only once. V usage is TRBV18 and J usage is TRBJ2-6; 8 bases fit TRBD1. The V and J ends lost 3 bases and 1 base, in that order; junction bases with no gene match: 17. Looked up from germline, CDR1 is KGHSH and CDR2 is LQKENI. This CDR3 has 21 amino acids. CDR3 bases: TGTGCCAGCTCACCGCGAGGGTATAATACAGGGGGTGTTTCTGGGGCCAACGTCCTGACTTTC. This codes for CASSPRGYNTGGVSGANVLTF.

The chain couples TRBV7-6 to TRBJ2-1; the match to TRBD2 covers 12 bases. CDR3 size: 17 residues. V lost 2 bases and J lost 8; bases outside the gene matches: 10. CDR1 is SGHVS and CDR2 is FNYEAQ in the germline V gene. Here the CDR3 reads CASSLLPSGGARDEQFF. CDR3 nucleotides: TGTGCCAGCAGCTTACTGCCTAGCGGGGGGGCTCGGGATGAGCAGTTCTTC.

The chain combines TRBV9 with TRBJ1-2; possible D gene TRBD1, 5 bases. V was pared by 5 bases and J by 4 bases, with 15 bases between. Germline CDR1 is SGDLS and CDR2 is YYNGEE. The CDR3 has 14 residues. The CDR3 region is CASRPSGVVYGYTF. The CDR3 DNA sequence: TGTGCCAGCAGGCCATCGGGGGTGGTCTATGGCTACACCTTC.